This TCR beta chain was obtained from a study of post-analysis software for immune sequencing data. Study in general: There were relapsing-remitting, secondary progressive and progressive-relapsing multiple sclerosis among the disease courses included.

This CDR3 spans 15 amino acids. The germline V and J ends were trimmed by 5 bases and 0 bases, with 13 bases remaining between them. Germline CDR1 MNHNY, CDR2 SVGAGI (reference sequence). Study observations and caveats: Normalized Chao1 diversity was significantly lower in multiple sclerosis patients than in controls. Patients used several TRBV segments, including TRBV5-6, TRBV5-1 and TRBV20-1, more often than controls.

Details on this clonotype: Its antigen is currently unknown.

The TCR beta cDNA libraries contained unique molecular identifiers. TCRdb processed the PCR reads anew with MiXCR; each CDR3 protein has one entry. Seen here are some 700,000 distinct CDR3 sequences, more than 50% observed once, and the top ten hold approximately 10%. The receptor was derived from a girl aged 2 to 9 with multiple sclerosis. The chain couples TRBV6-6 to TRBJ1-2; D is perhaps TRBD1 (5 bases). The sequenced material came from blood. CDR3 residues: CASSPNPGANYGYTF. CDR3 bases: TGTGCCAGCAGTCCGAATCCGGGGGCTAACTATGGCTACACCTTC.